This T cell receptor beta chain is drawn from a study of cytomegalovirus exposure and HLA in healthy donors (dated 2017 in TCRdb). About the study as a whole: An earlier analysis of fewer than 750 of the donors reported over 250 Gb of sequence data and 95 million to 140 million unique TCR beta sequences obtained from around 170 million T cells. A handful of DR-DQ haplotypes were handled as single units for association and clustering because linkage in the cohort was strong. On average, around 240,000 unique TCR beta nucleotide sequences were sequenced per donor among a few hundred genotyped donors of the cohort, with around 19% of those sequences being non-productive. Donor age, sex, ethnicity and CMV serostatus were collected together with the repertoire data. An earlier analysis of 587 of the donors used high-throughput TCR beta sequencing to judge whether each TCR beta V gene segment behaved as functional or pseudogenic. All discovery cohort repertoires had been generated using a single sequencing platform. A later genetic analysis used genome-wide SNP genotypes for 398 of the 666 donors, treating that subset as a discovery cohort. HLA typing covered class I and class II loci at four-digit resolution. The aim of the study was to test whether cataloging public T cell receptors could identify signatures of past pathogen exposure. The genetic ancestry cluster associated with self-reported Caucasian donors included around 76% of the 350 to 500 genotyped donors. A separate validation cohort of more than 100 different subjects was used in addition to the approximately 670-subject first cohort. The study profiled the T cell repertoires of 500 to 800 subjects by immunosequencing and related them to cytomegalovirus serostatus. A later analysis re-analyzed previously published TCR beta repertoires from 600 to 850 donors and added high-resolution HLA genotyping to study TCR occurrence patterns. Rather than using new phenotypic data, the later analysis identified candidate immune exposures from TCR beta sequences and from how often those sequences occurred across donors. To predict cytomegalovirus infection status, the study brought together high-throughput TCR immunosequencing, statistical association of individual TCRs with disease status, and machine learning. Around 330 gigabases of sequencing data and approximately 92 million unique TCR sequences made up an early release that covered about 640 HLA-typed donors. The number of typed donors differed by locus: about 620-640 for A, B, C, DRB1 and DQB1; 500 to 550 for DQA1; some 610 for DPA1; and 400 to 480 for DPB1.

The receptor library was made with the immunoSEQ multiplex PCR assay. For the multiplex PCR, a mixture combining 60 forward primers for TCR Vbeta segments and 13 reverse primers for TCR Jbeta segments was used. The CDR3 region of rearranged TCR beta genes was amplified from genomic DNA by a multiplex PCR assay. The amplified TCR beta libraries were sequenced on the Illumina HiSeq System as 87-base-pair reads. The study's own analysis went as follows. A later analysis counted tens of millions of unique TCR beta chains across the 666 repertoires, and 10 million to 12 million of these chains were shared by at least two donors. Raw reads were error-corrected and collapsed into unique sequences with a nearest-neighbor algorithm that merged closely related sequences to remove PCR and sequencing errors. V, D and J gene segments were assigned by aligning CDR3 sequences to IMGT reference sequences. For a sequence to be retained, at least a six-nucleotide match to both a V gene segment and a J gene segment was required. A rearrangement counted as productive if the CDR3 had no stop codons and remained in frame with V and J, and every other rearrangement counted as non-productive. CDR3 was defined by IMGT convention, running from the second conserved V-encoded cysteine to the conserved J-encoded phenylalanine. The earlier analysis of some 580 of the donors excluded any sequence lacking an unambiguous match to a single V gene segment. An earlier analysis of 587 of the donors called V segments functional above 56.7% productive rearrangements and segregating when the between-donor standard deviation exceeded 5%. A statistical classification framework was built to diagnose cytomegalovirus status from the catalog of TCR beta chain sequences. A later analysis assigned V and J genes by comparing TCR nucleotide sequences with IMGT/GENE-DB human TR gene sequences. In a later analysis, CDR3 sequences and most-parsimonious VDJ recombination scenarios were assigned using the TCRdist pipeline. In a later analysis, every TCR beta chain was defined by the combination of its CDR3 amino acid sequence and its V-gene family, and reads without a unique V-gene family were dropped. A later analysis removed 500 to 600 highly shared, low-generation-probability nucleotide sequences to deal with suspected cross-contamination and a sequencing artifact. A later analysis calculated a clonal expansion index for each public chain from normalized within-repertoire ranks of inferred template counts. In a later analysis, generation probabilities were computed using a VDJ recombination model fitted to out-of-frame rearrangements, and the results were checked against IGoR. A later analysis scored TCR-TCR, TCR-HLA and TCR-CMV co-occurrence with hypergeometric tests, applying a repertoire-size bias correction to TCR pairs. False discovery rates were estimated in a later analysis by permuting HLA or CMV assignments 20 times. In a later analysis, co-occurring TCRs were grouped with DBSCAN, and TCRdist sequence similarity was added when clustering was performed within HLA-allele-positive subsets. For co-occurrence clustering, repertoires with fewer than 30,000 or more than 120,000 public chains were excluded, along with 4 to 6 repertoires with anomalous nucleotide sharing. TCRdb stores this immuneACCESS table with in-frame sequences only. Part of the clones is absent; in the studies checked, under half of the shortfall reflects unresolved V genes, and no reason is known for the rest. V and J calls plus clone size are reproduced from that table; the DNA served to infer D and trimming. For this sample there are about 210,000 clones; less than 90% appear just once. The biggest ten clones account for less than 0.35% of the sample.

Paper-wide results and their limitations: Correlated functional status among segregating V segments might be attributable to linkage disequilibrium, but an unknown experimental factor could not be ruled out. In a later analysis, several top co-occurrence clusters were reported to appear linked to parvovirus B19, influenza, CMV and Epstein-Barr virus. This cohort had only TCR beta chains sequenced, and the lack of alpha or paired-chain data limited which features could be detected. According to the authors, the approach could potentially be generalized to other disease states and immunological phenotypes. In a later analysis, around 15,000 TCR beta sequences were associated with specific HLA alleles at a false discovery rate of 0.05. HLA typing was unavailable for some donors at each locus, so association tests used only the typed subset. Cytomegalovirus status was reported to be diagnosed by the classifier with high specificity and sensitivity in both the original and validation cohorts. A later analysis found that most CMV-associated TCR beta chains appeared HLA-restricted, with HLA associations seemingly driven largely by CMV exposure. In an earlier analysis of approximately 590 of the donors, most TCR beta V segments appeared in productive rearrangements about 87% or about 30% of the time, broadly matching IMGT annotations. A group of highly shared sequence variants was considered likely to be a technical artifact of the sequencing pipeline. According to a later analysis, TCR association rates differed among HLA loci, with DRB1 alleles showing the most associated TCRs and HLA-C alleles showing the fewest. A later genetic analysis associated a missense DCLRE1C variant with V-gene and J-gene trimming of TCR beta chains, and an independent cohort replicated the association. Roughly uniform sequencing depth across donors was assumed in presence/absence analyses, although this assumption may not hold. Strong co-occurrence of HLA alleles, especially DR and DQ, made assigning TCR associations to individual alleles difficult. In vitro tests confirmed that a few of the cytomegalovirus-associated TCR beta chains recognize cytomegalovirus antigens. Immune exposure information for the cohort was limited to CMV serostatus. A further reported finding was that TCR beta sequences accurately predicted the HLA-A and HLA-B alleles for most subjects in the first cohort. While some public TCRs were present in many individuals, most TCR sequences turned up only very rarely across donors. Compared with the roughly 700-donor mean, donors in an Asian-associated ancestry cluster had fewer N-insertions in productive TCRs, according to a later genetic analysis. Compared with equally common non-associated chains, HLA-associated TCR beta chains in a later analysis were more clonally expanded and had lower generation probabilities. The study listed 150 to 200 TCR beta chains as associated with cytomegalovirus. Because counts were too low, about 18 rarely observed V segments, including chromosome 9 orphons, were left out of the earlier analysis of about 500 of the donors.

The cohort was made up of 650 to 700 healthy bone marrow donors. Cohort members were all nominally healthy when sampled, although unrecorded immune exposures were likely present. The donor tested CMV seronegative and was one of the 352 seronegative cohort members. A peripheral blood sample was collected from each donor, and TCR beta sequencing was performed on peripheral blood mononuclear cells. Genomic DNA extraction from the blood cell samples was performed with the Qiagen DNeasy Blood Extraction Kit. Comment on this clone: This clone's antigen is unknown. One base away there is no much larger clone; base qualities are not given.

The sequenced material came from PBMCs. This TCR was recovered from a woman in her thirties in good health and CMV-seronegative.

The CDR3 here reads CASSMGAAYEKLFF. The sequenced DNA: TGTGCCAGCTCTATGGGGGCGGCTTACGAAAAACTGTTTTTT. The sequence is built from TRBV6-5 and TRBJ1-4, and TRBD1 may be the D gene, going by 6 matching bases. The CDR3, cysteine through phenylalanine, is 14 amino acids long. The read is trimmed to its CDR3 DNA, 42 bases read in frame from base 1. From the germline V gene, CDR1 is MNHEY and CDR2 is SVGAGI. Between the V and J ends, shortened by 8 bases and 8 bases respectively, the junction contains 18 bases.